The source of this TCR beta chain is a study of Graves' ophthalmopathy and Graves' hyperthyroidism. This clonotype occurred many times. Antigen specificity is unknown. Losses at the gene ends were 6 bases for V and 12 bases for J; bases not matched to a gene: 4. The CDR3 totals 12 residues. The PBMCs used were ones drawn from around 10 ml of fresh peripheral blood. Broader study findings: Blood also held most thyroid clonotypes expanded above 0.001 frequency.

Transcripts of RNA were the source for amplifying TCR beta CDR3 regions. HTBI primers served in a first-round RT-PCR, which a second-round multiplex PCR followed. TCRdb reprocessed the multiplex PCR reads with MiXCR, giving one entry per CDR3 protein. This table has 200,000 to 250,000 distinct CDR3 sequences, just under 30% appearing once. The TCR originated in a man aged 45-65 years with Graves' ophthalmopathy. This chain connects TRBV12-3 or TRBV12-4 to TRBJ2-6; TRBD1 agrees at 8 bases. The sample was peripheral blood. The CDR3 DNA sequence: TGTGCCAGCAGCCCGGGACAGGTCGTCCTGACTTTC. This translates into CASSPGQVVLTF.